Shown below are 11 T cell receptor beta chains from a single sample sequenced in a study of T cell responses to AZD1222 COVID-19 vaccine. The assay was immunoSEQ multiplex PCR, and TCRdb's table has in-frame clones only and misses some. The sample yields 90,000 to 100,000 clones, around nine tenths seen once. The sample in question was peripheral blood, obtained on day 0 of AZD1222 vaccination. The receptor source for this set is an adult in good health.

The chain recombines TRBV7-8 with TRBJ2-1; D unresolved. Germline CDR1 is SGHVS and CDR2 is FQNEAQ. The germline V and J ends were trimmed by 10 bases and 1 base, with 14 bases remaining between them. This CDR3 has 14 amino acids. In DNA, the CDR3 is TGTGCCACCTCGAGGAAAGAGTCCTACAATGAGCAGTTCTTC. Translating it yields CATSRKESYNEQFF.

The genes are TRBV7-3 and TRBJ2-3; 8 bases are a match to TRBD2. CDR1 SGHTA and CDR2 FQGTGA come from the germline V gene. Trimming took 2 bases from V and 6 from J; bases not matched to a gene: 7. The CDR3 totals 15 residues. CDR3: CASSLEAGVRDTQYF. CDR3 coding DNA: TGTGCCAGCAGCTTAGAAGCGGGGGTCCGGGATACGCAGTATTTT.

CDR3 region: CAWSSHLGNTGELFF. The CDR3 region has the DNA TGTGCCTGGAGTTCCCATCTTGGGAACACCGGGGAGCTGTTTTTT. V usage is TRBV30 and J usage is TRBJ2-2; D unresolved. The CDR3 length is 15 residues. The V gene lost 2 bases and the J gene lost 1 base, with 11 bases spanning the gap. In germline, CDR1 is GTSNPN, CDR2 SVGIG (reference sequence).

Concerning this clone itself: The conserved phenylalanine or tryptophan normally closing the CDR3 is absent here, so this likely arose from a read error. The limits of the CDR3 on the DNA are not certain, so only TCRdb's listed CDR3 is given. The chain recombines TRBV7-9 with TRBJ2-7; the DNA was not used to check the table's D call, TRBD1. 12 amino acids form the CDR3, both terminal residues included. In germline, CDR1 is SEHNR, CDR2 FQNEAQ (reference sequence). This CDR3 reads CASSPGQGAPRL.

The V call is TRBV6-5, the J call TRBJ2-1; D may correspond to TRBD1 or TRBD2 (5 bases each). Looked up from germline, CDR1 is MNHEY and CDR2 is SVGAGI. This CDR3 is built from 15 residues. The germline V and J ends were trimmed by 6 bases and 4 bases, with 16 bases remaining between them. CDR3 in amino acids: CASSPVWGIYNEQFF. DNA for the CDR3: TGTGCCAGCAGCCCGGTTTGGGGGATTTACAATGAGCAGTTCTTC.

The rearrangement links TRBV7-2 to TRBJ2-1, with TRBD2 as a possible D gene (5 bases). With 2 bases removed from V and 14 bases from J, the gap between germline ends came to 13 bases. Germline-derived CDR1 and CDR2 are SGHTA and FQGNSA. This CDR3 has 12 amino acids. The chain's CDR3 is CASSLFLGLKFF. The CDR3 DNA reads TGTGCCAGCAGCTTATTCCTAGGACTGAAGTTCTTC.

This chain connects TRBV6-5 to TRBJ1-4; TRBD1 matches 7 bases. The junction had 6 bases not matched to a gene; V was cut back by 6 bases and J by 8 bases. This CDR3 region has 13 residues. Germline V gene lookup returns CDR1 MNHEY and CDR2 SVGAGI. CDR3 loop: CASRKGAWEKLFF. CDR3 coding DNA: TGTGCCAGCAGGAAGGGGGCTTGGGAAAAACTGTTTTTT.

The DNA for the CDR3 is TGTGCCAGCAGCTTAGAAGGACTGGCTCTCAACGAGCAGTACTTC. The encoded protein is CASSLEGLALNEQYF. The chain recombines TRBV7-2 with TRBJ2-7, with a weak D call TRBD2 (5 bases). The germline V gene encodes CDR1 SGHTA and CDR2 FQGNSA. Trimming cost V 1 base and J 5 bases, with 15 bases left between them. The CDR3 loop spans 15 amino acids.

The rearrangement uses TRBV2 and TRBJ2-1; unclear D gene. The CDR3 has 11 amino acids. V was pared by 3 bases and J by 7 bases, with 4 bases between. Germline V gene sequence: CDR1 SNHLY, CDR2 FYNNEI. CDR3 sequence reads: CASSEGNEQFF. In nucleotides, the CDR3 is TGTGCCAGCAGTGAGGGAAATGAGCAGTTCTTC.

The CDR3 protein is CASSARQGATYEQYF. CDR3 nucleotide sequence: TGTGCCAGCAGCGCCCGACAGGGGGCGACCTACGAGCAGTACTTC. The V gene is TRBV7-9, the J gene TRBJ2-7; TRBD1 matches 10 bases. The CDR3 is 15 residues long. Germline-derived CDR1 and CDR2 are SEHNR and FQNEAQ (reference sequence). Trimming took 5 bases from V and 2 from J; bases not matched to a gene: 6. Variable domain in full (rest from reference TRBV7-9 and TRBJ2-7): DTGVSQNPRHKITKRGQNVTFRCDPISEHNRLYWYRQTLGQGPEFLTYFQNEAQLEKSRLLSDRFSAERPKGSFSTLEIQRTEQGDSAMYLCASSARQGATYEQYFGPGTRLTVT.

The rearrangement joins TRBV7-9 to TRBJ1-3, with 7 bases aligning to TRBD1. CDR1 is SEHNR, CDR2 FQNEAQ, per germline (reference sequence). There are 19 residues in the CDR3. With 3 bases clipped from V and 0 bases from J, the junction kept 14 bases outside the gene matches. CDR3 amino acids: CASSFYRSDRDSSGNTIYF. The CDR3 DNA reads TGTGCCAGCAGCTTTTACCGTTCGGACCGGGACAGCTCTGGAAACACCATATATTTT.